The text below deals with one T cell receptor beta chain. Its target is unknown. This sample stems from a study of T cell responses to AZD1222 COVID-19 vaccine. Findings of the study overall: In the spike-specific TCR repertoire, nearly half reportedly target unmutated variant regions. Spike-wide coverage was observed for vaccine-associated CD4 TCRs, with dominant responses at 160-218 and 743-854. Most donors were white British, females outnumbered males, and clonal diversity was possibly underestimated.

Here immunoSEQ multiplex PCR was the method, and the copy in TCRdb shows in-frame clones only, minus some. The table includes 50,000 to 75,000 clones, roughly 89% detected once. This CDR3 is 16 amino acids long. CDR1 is WSHSY, CDR2 SAAADI, per germline. Trimming took 3 bases from V and 5 from J, leaving 17 bases between them. Source: peripheral blood, taken 28 days after the second AZD1222 dose. J is TRBJ2-1 and V is TRBV10-2; possible D gene TRBD2, 6 bases. This sequence originates from an adult who received the AZD1222 COVID-19 vaccine. The chain's CDR3 is CASSDNGRSLNNEQFF. DNA of the CDR3: TGCGCCAGCAGTGATAACGGGAGAAGTCTCAACAATGAGCAGTTCTTC.